This is a list of T cell receptor beta chains from one sample in a study of cytomegalovirus exposure and HLA in healthy donors. Here immunoSEQ multiplex PCR was the method, and the copy in TCRdb shows in-frame clones only, minus some. The profile covers about 150,000 clones, with approximately 73% appearing a single time and approximately 1.8% taken by the ten largest. The specimen was PBMCs. The receptors stem from a young woman in good health and CMV-seronegative. CDR3s include the opening cysteine and the closing phenylalanine or tryptophan. D genes are given only for firm matches. Only part of the rows carry a size: once, few, many, or a class if the clone is expanded.

V gene,clone size,J gene,D gene,CDR3 protein,CDR3 DNA
TRBV11-3,-,TRBJ2-3,-,CASSFGATYTDTQYF,TGTGCCAGCAGCTTTGGGGCTACCTACACAGATACGCAGTATTTT
TRBV2,-,TRBJ1-6,TRBD1,CASTPQGQGSPLHF,TGTGCCAGCACCCCCCAAGGACAGGGCTCACCCCTCCACTTT
TRBV9,-,TRBJ1-3,-,CASSVATGSGNTIYF,TGTGCCAGCAGCGTAGCTACGGGGTCGGGAAACACCATATATTTT
TRBV6-5,-,TRBJ1-2,TRBD1,CASSPARTGGLGYTF,TGTGCCAGCAGTCCCGCCCGGACAGGGGGCTTAGGCTACACCTTC
TRBV13,-,TRBJ1-6,TRBD1,CASSRVADRDPYNSPLHF,TGTGCCAGCAGCCGCGTGGCCGACAGGGATCCATATAATTCACCCCTCCACTTT
TRBV7-2,-,TRBJ2-7,-,CASSPAGKGVYEQYF,TGTGCCAGCAGCCCGGCCGGGAAGGGCGTTTACGAGCAGTACTTC
TRBV11-2,-,TRBJ2-2,TRBD2,CASSTLLAGVTGELFF,TGTGCCAGCAGCACCCTCCTAGCGGGTGTTACCGGGGAGCTGTTTTTT
TRBV2,few,TRBJ2-5,TRBD1,CASSDGQVRQETQYF,TGTGCCAGCAGTGACGGACAGGTCCGGCAAGAGACCCAGTACTTC
TRBV28,-,TRBJ1-3,-,CASSKPSTGSGNTIYF,TGTGCCAGCAGCAAGCCGTCGACAGGATCTGGAAACACCATATATTTT
TRBV6-5,-,TRBJ2-2,-,CASRWVGRGSGELFF,TGTGCCAGCAGATGGGTTGGCAGGGGATCGGGGGAGCTGTTTTTT
TRBV21-1,once,TRBJ1-2,-,CASSPSRRTGGNYGYTF,TGTGCCAGCAGCCCATCCAGAAGGACAGGAGGTAACTATGGCTACACCTTC
TRBV18,-,TRBJ1-4,TRBD1,CASCATGGGGEKLFF,TGTGCCAGCTGCGCGACAGGGGGAGGCGGTGAAAAACTGTTTTTT
TRBV18,-,TRBJ1-1,-,CASSPKTGGSTEAFF,TGTGCCAGCTCACCAAAGACAGGTGGGAGCACTGAAGCTTTCTTT
TRBV6-4,-,TRBJ2-3,TRBD2,CASSPTSGSTDTQYF,TGTGCCAGCAGCCCGACTAGCGGGAGTACAGATACGCAGTATTTT
TRBV6-1,-,TRBJ1-1,TRBD1,CASRTGGNTEAFF,TGTGCCAGCAGGACAGGGGGGAACACTGAAGCTTTCTTT
TRBV27,-,TRBJ1-1,-,CASSFGARNTEAFF,TGTGCCAGCAGTTTTGGGGCGAGGAACACTGAAGCTTTCTTT
TRBV4-1,-,TRBJ1-1,-,CASSRRMNTEAFF,TGCGCCAGCAGCCGGCGGATGAACACTGAAGCTTTCTTT
TRBV19,-,TRBJ1-1,TRBD1,CASRQGRRTEAFF,TGTGCCAGTAGACAGGGGAGAAGGACTGAAGCTTTCTTT
TRBV7-6,-,TRBJ2-3,TRBD2,CASSLVGTSGAADTQYF,TGTGCCAGCAGCTTAGTCGGGACTAGCGGGGCTGCAGATACGCAGTATTTT
TRBV2,-,TRBJ2-1,-,CASSARRVYNEQFF,TGTGCCAGCAGTGCCCGGCGGGTTTACAATGAGCAGTTCTTC
TRBV5-8,-,TRBJ2-4,TRBD1,CASSARTGAKNIQYF,TGTGCCAGCAGCGCCCGGACAGGGGCCAAAAACATTCAGTACTTC
TRBV19,-,TRBJ1-2,TRBD1,CASSMHRGTLIYGYTF,TGTGCCAGTAGTATGCACAGGGGAACGCTCATCTATGGCTACACCTTC
TRBV10-3,-,TRBJ2-1,TRBD2,CAISEGPSGEAFF,TGTGCCATCAGTGAGGGGCCTAGCGGGGAGGCGTTCTTC
TRBV13,-,TRBJ2-5,TRBD2,CASSITRGAGYQETQYF,TGTGCCAGCAGCATAACGCGGGGGGCTGGGTACCAAGAGACCCAGTACTTC
TRBV10-3,-,TRBJ2-1,-,CAISEYGGTTYNEQFF,TGTGCCATCAGTGAGTACGGCGGGACGACCTACAATGAGCAGTTCTTC
TRBV5-1,-,TRBJ2-5,TRBD1,CASSRAGTGVETQYF,TGCGCCAGCAGTCGGGCCGGGACAGGGGTGGAGACCCAGTACTTC
TRBV28,-,TRBJ1-2,-,CASSPGQPANYGYTF,TGTGCCAGCAGTCCTGGACAGCCAGCTAACTATGGCTACACCTTC
TRBV18,-,TRBJ1-1,-,CASSPPSAEAFF,TGTGCCAGCTCACCACCTTCGGCTGAAGCTTTCTTT
TRBV5-6,-,TRBJ2-1,-,CASSLTGQSYNEQFF,TGTGCCAGCAGCTTGACCGGACAGAGCTACAATGAGCAGTTCTTC
TRBV7-2,-,TRBJ2-6,-,CASSFRVAGANVLTF,TGTGCCAGCAGCTTCCGGGTAGCGGGGGCCAACGTCCTGACTTTC
TRBV5-1,-,TRBJ2-5,-,CASSFQGGQETQYF,TGCGCCAGCAGCTTCCAGGGGGGACAAGAGACCCAGTACTTC
TRBV5-1,few,TRBJ2-1,TRBD2,CASSLWGGSGHSSGNEQFF,TGCGCCAGCAGCTTGTGGGGCGGGAGCGGGCACAGTTCTGGCAATGAGCAGTTCTTC
TRBV29-1,few,TRBJ2-7,-,CSVLGAGSITRTYEQYF,TGCAGCGTTCTCGGAGCGGGCTCCATTACTCGCACCTACGAGCAGTACTTC
TRBV7-2,-,TRBJ2-1,TRBD2,CASSLGLAGGPGRYNEQFF,TGTGCCAGCAGCTTGGGACTAGCGGGAGGGCCAGGAAGATACAATGAGCAGTTCTTC
TRBV6-1,-,TRBJ1-3,-,CASSQGYSGNTIYF,TGTGCCAGCAGTCAGGGGTACTCTGGAAACACCATATATTTT
TRBV2,-,TRBJ1-6,TRBD1,CASSRQGDSPLHF,TGTGCCAGCAGTAGACAGGGTGATTCACCCCTCCACTTT
TRBV18,-,TRBJ2-1,-,CASTSTRNNEQFF,TGTGCCAGCACCTCGACTAGGAACAATGAGCAGTTCTTC
TRBV5-4,once,TRBJ2-7,-,CASSHGGRGNYEQYF,TGTGCCAGCAGCCATGGAGGACGTGGAAACTACGAGCAGTACTTC
TRBV6-5,-,TRBJ1-1,-,CASSPRGGRTEAFF,TGTGCCAGCAGTCCCCGCGGGGGGCGGACTGAAGCTTTCTTT
TRBV4-3,few,TRBJ2-1,TRBD1,CASSQDGTGYNEQFF,TGCGCCAGCAGCCAAGATGGGACAGGGTATAATGAGCAGTTCTTC
TRBV6-6,-,TRBJ1-2,-,CASSYPALNYGYTF,TGTGCCAGCAGTTACCCTGCCCTAAACTATGGCTACACCTTC
TRBV6-5,-,TRBJ1-1,-,CAISTGRGGAEAFF,TGTGCCATCAGCACAGGTCGTGGGGGGGCTGAAGCTTTCTTT
TRBV28,-,TRBJ1-6,-,CASSLILWDKGSPLHF,TGTGCCAGCAGCCTTATCTTGTGGGACAAAGGGTCACCCCTCCACTTT
TRBV5-5,-,TRBJ2-2,TRBD1,CASSLEQGASGGELFF,TGTGCCAGCAGCTTGGAACAGGGGGCCAGTGGCGGGGAGCTGTTTTTT
TRBV6-5,-,TRBJ1-2,TRBD1,CASKTGGGGYTF,TGTGCCAGCAAAACAGGGGGAGGAGGCTACACCTTC
TRBV7-2,-,TRBJ1-2,TRBD1,CASSLGQNYGYTF,TGTGCCAGCAGCCTGGGACAGAACTATGGCTACACCTTC
TRBV19,-,TRBJ2-2,TRBD2,CASSLAERTGELFF,TGTGCCAGTAGCCTAGCGGAGAGGACCGGGGAGCTGTTTTTT
TRBV27,-,TRBJ1-2,TRBD1,CASSPGQGLGGYGYTF,TGTGCCAGCAGTCCGGGACAGGGCCTGGGTGGCTATGGCTACACCTTC
TRBV29-1,-,TRBJ2-5,-,CSVGSGAVQTQYF,TGCAGCGTTGGATCAGGGGCCGTACAGACCCAGTACTTC